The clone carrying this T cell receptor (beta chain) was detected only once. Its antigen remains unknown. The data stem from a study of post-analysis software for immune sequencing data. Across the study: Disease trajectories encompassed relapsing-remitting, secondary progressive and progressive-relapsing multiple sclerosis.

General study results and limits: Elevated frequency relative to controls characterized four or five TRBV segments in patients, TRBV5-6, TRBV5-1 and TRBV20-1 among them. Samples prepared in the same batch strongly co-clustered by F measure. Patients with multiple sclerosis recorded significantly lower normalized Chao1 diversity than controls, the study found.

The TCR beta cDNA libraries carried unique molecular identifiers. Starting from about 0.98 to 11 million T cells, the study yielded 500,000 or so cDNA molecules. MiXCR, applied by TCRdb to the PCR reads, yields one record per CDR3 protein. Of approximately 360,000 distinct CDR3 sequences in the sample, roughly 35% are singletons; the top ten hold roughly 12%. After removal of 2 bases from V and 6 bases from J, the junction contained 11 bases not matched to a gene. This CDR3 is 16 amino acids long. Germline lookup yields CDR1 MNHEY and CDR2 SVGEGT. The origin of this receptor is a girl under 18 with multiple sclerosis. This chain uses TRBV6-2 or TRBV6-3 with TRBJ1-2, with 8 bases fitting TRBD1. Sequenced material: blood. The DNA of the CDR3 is TGTGCCAGCAGTTACGAGAGACAGGGGAAAAGCCATGGCTACACCTTC. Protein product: CASSYERQGKSHGYTF.